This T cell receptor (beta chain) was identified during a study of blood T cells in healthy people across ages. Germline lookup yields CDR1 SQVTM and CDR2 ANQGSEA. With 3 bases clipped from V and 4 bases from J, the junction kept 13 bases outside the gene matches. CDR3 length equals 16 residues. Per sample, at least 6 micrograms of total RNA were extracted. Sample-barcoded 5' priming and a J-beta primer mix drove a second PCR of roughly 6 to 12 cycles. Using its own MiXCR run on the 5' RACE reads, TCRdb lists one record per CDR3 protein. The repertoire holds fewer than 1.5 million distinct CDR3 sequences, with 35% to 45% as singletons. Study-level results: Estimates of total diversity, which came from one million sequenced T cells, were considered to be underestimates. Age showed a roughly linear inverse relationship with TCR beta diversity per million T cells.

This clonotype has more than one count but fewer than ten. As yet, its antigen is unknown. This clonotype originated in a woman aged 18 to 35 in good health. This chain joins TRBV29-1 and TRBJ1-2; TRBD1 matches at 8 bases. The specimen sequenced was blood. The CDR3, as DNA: TGCAGCGTTGACCGTCTGGACAGGGCCGTGAGCTATGGCTACACCTTC. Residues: CSVDRLDRAVSYGYTF. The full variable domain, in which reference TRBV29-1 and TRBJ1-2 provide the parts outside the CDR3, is SAVISQKPSRDICQRGTSLTIQCQVDSQVTMMFWYRQQPGQSLTLIATANQGSEATYESGFVIDKFPISRPNLTFSTLTVSNMSPEDSSIYLCSVDRLDRAVSYGYTFGSGTRLTVV.